The 27 T cell receptor beta chains given below trace back to one sample, sequenced in a study of graft-versus-host responses after intestinal transplantation (dated by TCRdb to 2020 to 2022). The intended sense of this specimen's time point label: cells obtained before transplantation from donor or recipient. These receptors lack a known antigen. The protocol used for the library was the immunoSEQ multiplex PCR assay. The table comes from immuneACCESS by way of TCRdb, which keeps in-frame sequences with V and J called. Part of the clones is missing from these tables; in studies checked, under half for an unresolved V gene and the rest for unknown reasons. The sample data list 95,000 to 110,000 clones, and 87% of these were observed just once. The ten largest clones represent roughly 1% of the sample. The material was unstimulated CD4+ T cells sorted from spleen or lymph node cells, obtained before intestinal transplant. The receptors were gathered from a human donor who received an intestinal transplant.

The chain links TRBV10-3 to TRBJ1-1; D is unresolved. CDR3 size: 13 residues. The V and J ends lost 5 bases and 5 bases respectively, with 12 bases between them. The germline CDR1 and CDR2 sequences are ENHRY and SYGVKD. CDR3: CAISLNPGTEAFF. The CDR3 DNA follows: TGTGCCATCAGTTTAAATCCGGGGACTGAAGCTTTCTTT.

The chain is built from TRBV18 and TRBJ1-1; perhaps TRBD1 as D (6 bases). The CDR3 is 13 amino acids. CDR1 is KGHSH and CDR2 is LQKENI in the germline V gene. V lost 4 bases to trimming and J lost 3 bases, with 9 bases between them. In DNA, the CDR3 is TGTGCCAGCTCACAGGGGGGGGACACTGAAGCTTTCTTT. Translation: CASSQGGDTEAFF.

V gene TRBV12-5 combines with J gene TRBJ2-1; 7 bases are a match to TRBD1. The CDR3 has 13 amino acids. With V trimmed by 5 bases and J by 5 bases, 3 bases remained unmatched. Germline V gene sequence: CDR1 LGHNT, CDR2 FRNRAP. The CDR3 protein is CASGQGVNNEQFF. CDR3 coding DNA: TGTGCTAGTGGTCAGGGGGTAAACAATGAGCAGTTCTTC.

This clone showed up just once. The V call is TRBV30, the J call TRBJ2-7, with D unresolved. The CDR3 is made up of 10 amino acids. The germline V and J ends were trimmed by 3 bases and 6 bases, with 6 bases remaining between them. Germline V CDR1 and CDR2: GTSNPN, SVGIG (reference sequence). CDR3 sequence: CAWSGVEQYF. Written as DNA, the CDR3 is TGTGCCTGGAGCGGAGTCGAGCAGTACTTC.

The V call is TRBV7-6, the J call TRBJ2-1, with 10 bases that match TRBD2. CDR3 length equals 16 residues. Looked up from germline, CDR1 is SGHVS and CDR2 is FNYEAQ. V shed 5 bases and J 5 bases; nucleotides not matched to a gene: 9. The CDR3 sequence is CASSRKPGLANNEQFF. The CDR3 DNA sequence: TGTGCCAGCAGCCGTAAACCGGGACTAGCGAACAATGAGCAGTTCTTC.

CDR3 sequence (DNA): TGTGCCAGCAGCTTAGATCGTTCGACAGTCTCCTACGAGCAGTACTTC. Protein sequence: CASSLDRSTVSYEQYF. This sequence joins TRBV11-2 and TRBJ2-7; tentatively, D is TRBD1 (5 bases). Trimming shortened V by 0 bases and J by 0 bases, and 12 bases separated the two germline ends. CDR1 and CDR2 (germline): SGHAT, FQNNGV. CDR3 size: 16 residues.

The chain combines TRBV6-1 with TRBJ2-7; 7 bases align to TRBD1. Looked up from germline, CDR1 is MNHNS and CDR2 is SASEGT. CDR3 size: 15 residues. With 5 bases clipped from V and 0 bases from J, the junction kept 7 bases outside the gene matches. The CDR3 coding sequence is TGTGCCAGCAGTTCACCGGGACAGAGCTCCTACGAGCAGTACTTC. Protein: CASSSPGQSSYEQYF.

The V call is TRBV7-9, the J call TRBJ2-7; TRBD1 matches 7 bases. There are 14 residues in the CDR3. The trim removed 5 bases at V and 0 bases at J, leaving 4 bases unmatched. The V gene's germline CDR1 is SEHNR and CDR2 FQNEAQ (reference sequence). CDR3 DNA sequence: TGTGCCAGCAGCCCCCGACAGGGCTCCTACGAGCAGTACTTC. Amino acids: CASSPRQGSYEQYF.

The chain has TRBV5-4 and TRBJ2-2; 8 nucleotides line up with TRBD2. V lost 3 bases and J lost 4; bases outside the gene matches: 8. The germline CDR1 and CDR2 sequences are SGHNT and YYREEE (reference sequence). The CDR3 has 16 residues. Here the CDR3 DNA reads TGTGCCAGCAGCTCCTTCGGGGGGGCCCTCACCGGGGAGCTGTTTTTT. It encodes CASSSFGGALTGELFF.

The rearrangement joins TRBV6-5 to TRBJ1-5, with D tentatively TRBD1 (6 bases). The CDR3 runs to 15 residues. Trimming stripped 4 bases from V and 0 bases from J, with 10 bases between. From germline, CDR1 is MNHEY and CDR2 SVGAGI. For the CDR3, the DNA is TGTGCCAGCAGTTCCGGGACATTTAGCAATCAGCCCCAGCATTTT. It specifies CASSSGTFSNQPQHF.

The chain employs TRBV4-1 and TRBJ1-3, with D tentatively TRBD1 (5 bases). The CDR3 is 11 amino acids. CDR1 and CDR2 from the germline V gene are MGHRA and YSYEKL. The V gene lost 4 bases and the J gene lost 8 bases, with 6 bases spanning the gap. The chain's CDR3 is CASSRGDTIYF. The CDR3 DNA sequence: TGCGCCAGCAGCCGGGGGGACACCATATATTTT.

This clone was counted a few times. The genes are TRBV7-2 and TRBJ2-7, with a possible D match to TRBD1 (6 bases). There are 15 residues in the CDR3. V was shortened by 1 base and J by 4 bases, with 14 bases between the two germline ends. Germline V gene data show CDR1 as SGHTA and CDR2 as FQGNSA. The CDR3 nucleotides read TGTGCCAGCAGCTTAGGTCTAGGGGGTTGGTACGAGCAGTACTTC. Translated: CASSLGLGGWYEQYF. Filled out from reference TRBV7-2 and TRBJ2-7, the complete variable domain reads GAGVSQSPSNKVTEKGKDVELRCDPISGHTALYWYRQSLGQGLEFLIYFQGNSAPDKSGLPSDRFSAERTGGSVSTLTIQRTQQEDSAVYLCASSLGLGGWYEQYFGPGTRLTVT.

The V gene is TRBV9, the J gene TRBJ2-2, with 9 bases matching TRBD2. The germline V gene encodes CDR1 SGDLS and CDR2 YYNGEE. Trimming removed 3 bases from V and 3 bases from J; junction bases left unmatched: 3. CDR3 length equals 15 residues. The CDR3 coding sequence is TGTGCCAGCAGCGGAGCGGGAGGAGACACCGGGGAGCTGTTTTTT. As protein: CASSGAGGDTGELFF.

The rearrangement links TRBV29-1 to TRBJ2-1; 9 bases match TRBD2. From germline, CDR1 is SQVTM and CDR2 ANQGSEA. V lost 4 bases and J lost 5; bases outside the gene matches: 12. The length of the CDR3 is 16 residues. As DNA, the CDR3 is TGCAGCGTTGCCCGAGATAGCGGGAGAATCGACAATGAGCAGTTCTTC. It translates to CSVARDSGRIDNEQFF.

The chain links TRBV6-1 to TRBJ1-6; no definite D call. Trimming took off 7 bases at V and 0 bases at J, with 10 bases between the two ends. This CDR3 region has 15 residues. Germline assignment: CDR1 MNHNS and CDR2 SASEGT. CDR3 coding DNA: TGTGCCAGCAACCCAGTGAGCTCCTATAATTCACCCCTCCACTTT. Protein sequence: CASNPVSSYNSPLHF.

This chain links TRBV28 with TRBJ2-7; no firm D call. V shed 4 bases and J shed 5 bases, with 18 bases lying between them. Germline CDR1 MDHEN, CDR2 SYDVKM. CDR3 length: 15 amino acids. The CDR3 coding sequence is TGTGCCAGCAGTTCCCCAGTCCTGGGTCTCCACGAGCAGTACTTC. It yields the protein CASSSPVLGLHEQYF. The whole variable domain, filled in from reference TRBV28 and TRBJ2-7, reads DVKVTQSSRYLVKRTGEKVFLECVQDMDHENMFWYRQDPGLGLRLIYFSYDVKMKEKGDIPEGYSVSREKKERFSLILESASTNQTSMYLCASSSPVLGLHEQYFGPGTRLTVT.

The chain joins TRBV4-1 to TRBJ1-1; weak D call: TRBD1 (6 bases). There are 14 residues in the CDR3. V lost 1 base and J 7 bases, leaving 13 bases between the germline ends. Germline assignment: CDR1 MGHRA and CDR2 YSYEKL. The CDR3 spells CASSQGTPTGEAFF. CDR3 DNA sequence: TGCGCCAGCAGCCAAGGTACCCCGACAGGTGAAGCTTTCTTT.

This chain links TRBV11-1 with TRBJ1-1, with D possibly being TRBD1 (6 bases). Germline V CDR1 and CDR2: SGHAT, FQDESV (reference sequence). CDR3 size: 14 residues. The germline V and J ends were trimmed by 3 bases and 6 bases, with 14 bases remaining between them. The CDR3 loop reads CASSFRAGEAEAFF. The CDR3 region has the DNA TGTGCCAGCAGCTTCCGAGCAGGGGAAGCTGAAGCTTTCTTT.

V is TRBV4-2 and J is TRBJ2-4; D is unclear. The CDR3 contains 17 residues. With 0 bases removed from V and 1 base from J, the gap between germline ends came to 13 bases. Germline values: CDR1 LGHNA, CDR2 YNFKEQ. The DNA for the CDR3 is TGTGCCAGCAGCCAAGATGTACGGATGGAGGCCAAAAACATTCAGTACTTC. Translated, it gives CASSQDVRMEAKNIQYF.

The genes are TRBV19 and TRBJ1-3, with D perhaps matching TRBD1 (5 bases). The CDR3 runs to 17 residues. Per the germline V gene, CDR1 is LNHDA and CDR2 is SQIVND (reference sequence). Trimming removed 9 bases at V and 0 bases at J, with 21 bases between. CDR3 sequence (DNA): TGTGCCAGCAGAATCGCAGGGTATGCTAACTCTGGAAACACCATATATTTT. This sequence encodes CASRIAGYANSGNTIYF.

The rearrangement uses TRBV6-1 and TRBJ2-7; D gene uncertain. Trimming removed 5 bases from V and 2 bases from J, with 7 bases in between. CDR1 is MNHNS and CDR2 is SASEGT in the germline V gene. The CDR3 has 12 residues. CDR3 loop: CASSSQTYEQYF. Written as DNA, the CDR3 is TGTGCCAGCAGTTCCCAGACCTACGAGCAGTACTTC.

CDR3 amino acids: CASSLTLAGNEQFF. The CDR3 DNA is TGTGCCAGCAGCTTAACCCTAGCTGGTAATGAGCAGTTCTTC. J is TRBJ2-1 and V is TRBV7-9; maybe TRBD2 (5 bases). The germline gives CDR1 SEHNR, CDR2 FQNEAQ (reference sequence). Trimming left V 2 bases short and J 7 bases short, with 12 bases between. The CDR3 runs to 14 residues.

To note about this clone: One end of the junction is discordant with germline, which a read error may explain. V and J are TRBV20-1 and TRBJ2-5, with D maybe TRBD2 (6 bases). Looked up from germline, CDR1 is DFQATT and CDR2 is SNEGSKA (reference sequence). CDR3 length: 11 residues. The CDR3 region has the DNA TGCAGTCGTTGGACGGGAGAGATCCAGTACTTC. Translating gives CSRWTGEIQYF.

The chain couples TRBV5-4 to TRBJ2-1, with 11 bases identical to TRBD2. In germline, CDR1 is SGHNT, CDR2 YYREEE (reference sequence). The trim removed 4 bases at V and 2 bases at J, leaving 8 bases unmatched. The CDR3 is 17 amino acids. CDR3 in amino acids: CASSIWGLAAPYNEQFF. The CDR3 nucleotides read TGTGCCAGCAGCATATGGGGACTAGCGGCCCCCTACAATGAGCAGTTCTTC.

A note on this clone: One end of the junction fails to match germline, which may point to a read error. The rearrangement uses TRBV7-9 and TRBJ2-1; a possible D gene is TRBD2 (6 bases). CDR3 length: 15 residues. Germline values: CDR1 SEHNR, CDR2 FQNEAQ (reference sequence). CDR3 coding DNA: TGTGCCAGCAGCTTGGTTACTAGCTCCCACAATGAGCAGTTCTTC. Its protein is CASSLVTSSHNEQFF. Full variable domain (outside the CDR3, taken from reference TRBV7-9 and TRBJ2-1): DTGVSQNPRHKITKRGQNVTFRCDPISEHNRLYWYRQTLGQGPEFLTYFQNEAQLEKSRLLSDRFSAERPKGSFSTLEIQRTEQGDSAMYLCASSLVTSSHNEQFFGPGTRLTVL.

The rearrangement joins TRBV27 to TRBJ2-3, with D uncertain. V shed 7 bases and J shed 2 bases, with 16 bases lying between them. The CDR3 loop spans 15 amino acids. Germline values: CDR1 MNHEY, CDR2 SMNVEV (reference sequence). The CDR3 is CASNPASGYTDTQYF. CDR3 bases: TGTGCCAGCAACCCCGCTTCTGGTTACACAGATACGCAGTATTTT.

This chain uses TRBV7-9 with TRBJ1-4, with D perhaps TRBD1 (6 bases). Germline CDR1 SEHNR, CDR2 FQNEAQ (reference sequence). V lost 5 bases to trimming and J lost 8 bases, with 12 bases between them. This CDR3 is 13 amino acids long. CDR3 in DNA: TGTGCCAGCAGCAACAGGGATGGCGAAAAACTGTTTTTT. It yields the protein CASSNRDGEKLFF.